Listed here are 27 T cell receptor beta chains from one sample, sequenced in a study of shared clonotypes between healthy human individuals. Profiling relied on immunoSEQ multiplex PCR, and the TCRdb table lists in-frame clones only, not all of them. The data show over 2 million clones, with less than 95% seen just once and around 0.35% held by the top ten. Sequencing input: naive CD4+ T cells from PBMCs. Specified subset: CD45RA+ positively selected. These TCRs come from a young man in good health. Some clones in this sample may be carry-over from other donors' samples.

V and J are TRBV6-5 and TRBJ2-7, with a weak D call TRBD2 (6 bases). Trimming removed 7 bases at V and 0 bases at J, with 10 bases between. The length of the CDR3 is 13 residues. CDR1 is MNHEY and CDR2 is SVGAGI in the germline V gene. The CDR3 sequence is CASNRESSYEQYF. CDR3 nucleotide sequence: TGTGCCAGCAATCGGGAGAGCTCCTACGAGCAGTACTTC.

The V gene is TRBV5-8, the J gene TRBJ1-5; tentative D call: TRBD1 (6 bases). The CDR3 covers 16 residues. Germline-derived CDR1 and CDR2 are SGHTS and YDEGEE. Trimming pared 4 bases from V and 4 bases from J, leaving 18 bases between. This CDR3 is CASSPTWGTRNQPQHF. For the CDR3, the DNA is TGTGCCAGCAGCCCCACGTGGGGGACAAGGAATCAGCCCCAGCATTTT.

V usage is TRBV28 and J usage is TRBJ2-1, with TRBD1 matching over 8 bases. The CDR3 has 16 amino acids. The V gene's germline CDR1 is MDHEN and CDR2 SYDVKM. Germline trimming cut 6 bases from V and 1 base from J; bases unmatched to any gene: 8. As DNA, the CDR3 is TGTGCCAGCAGACCAGGGGGCGGGATGTCCTACAATGAGCAGTTCTTC. Translation gives CASRPGGGMSYNEQFF.

The gene calls are TRBV19 and TRBJ1-2; a possible D gene is TRBD1 (6 bases). V was pared by 6 bases and J by 3 bases, with 14 bases between. From germline, CDR1 is LNHDA and CDR2 SQIVND (reference sequence). The CDR3 covers 14 residues. The CDR3 sequence is CASSDRRVDYGYTF. CDR3 bases: TGTGCCAGTAGCGACAGGAGGGTAGACTATGGCTACACCTTC.

The chain has TRBV6-6 and TRBJ2-3; D perhaps matches TRBD2 (5 bases). Germline V gene lookup returns CDR1 MNHNY and CDR2 SVGAGI (reference sequence). The CDR3 totals 14 residues. V dropped 5 bases and J dropped 3 bases, with 12 bases sitting between them. In nucleotides, the CDR3 is TGTGCCAGCAGTCTCTCCCGCGGGACAGATACGCAGTATTTT. Translated: CASSLSRGTDTQYF.

V and J are TRBV6-5 and TRBJ1-2; D is possibly TRBD1 (6 bases). Trimming left V 6 bases short and J 8 bases short, with 16 bases between. Per germline, CDR1 MNHEY and CDR2 SVGAGI. The CDR3 runs 13 residues. This CDR3 reads CASREDSSRGYTF. CDR3 nucleotides: TGTGCCAGCAGGGAGGACAGTTCCAGGGGCTACACCTTC.

The chain joins TRBV6-1 to TRBJ1-6; TRBD1 might be the D (5 bases). This CDR3 has 15 amino acids. With 8 bases removed from V and 6 bases from J, the gap between germline ends came to 17 bases. Germline V gene lookup returns CDR1 MNHNS and CDR2 SASEGT. The CDR3 loop reads CASELWDHLNSPLHF. The CDR3, as DNA: TGTGCCAGCGAACTGTGGGACCATCTTAATTCACCCCTCCACTTT.

CDR3 coding DNA: TGCGCCAGCAGCCCGGAAATTCTTAGCGGGTCCGACTACAATGAGCAGTTCTTC. As protein: CASSPEILSGSDYNEQFF. The V call is TRBV4-1, the J call TRBJ2-1, with TRBD2 identical over 7 bases. Germline lookup yields CDR1 MGHRA and CDR2 YSYEKL. Trimming removed 4 bases from V and 3 bases from J; junction bases left unmatched: 15. The length of the CDR3 is 18 residues.

The chain uses TRBV28 and TRBJ2-3; D is uncertain. Deletions cut 5 bases from V and 0 bases from J, with 12 bases between. The CDR3 runs to 15 residues. CDR1 and CDR2 (germline): MDHEN, SYDVKM. The CDR3 DNA reads as TGTGCCAGCAGTCGACTCGAGATTAGCACAGATACGCAGTATTTT. It translates to CASSRLEISTDTQYF.

In this sample, this clone turned up a few times. The gene calls are TRBV9 and TRBJ1-1; D gene unclear. V lost 5 bases and J lost 0, with 14 bases in between. Germline CDR1 reads SGDLS; CDR2 reads YYNGEE. CDR3 length equals 15 residues. The CDR3 coding sequence is TGTGCCAGCAGTCGAAGAGGCGGTGTGAACACTGAAGCTTTCTTT. Its protein is CASSRRGGVNTEAFF.

This clone has a single count. This chain uses TRBV29-1 with TRBJ1-5, with unresolved D. Germline V gives CDR1 SQVTM, CDR2 ANQGSEA. The V and J ends lost 4 bases and 0 bases respectively, with 10 bases between them. The length of the CDR3 is 14 residues. The DNA for the CDR3 is TGCAGCGTTGTTTTAGCCAATAGCAATCAGCCCCAGCATTTT. As protein: CSVVLANSNQPQHF.

This clone has a handful of counts. The chain combines TRBV5-1 with TRBJ1-5; D uncertain. Trimming removed 0 bases at V and 0 bases at J, with 7 bases between. The germline V gene encodes CDR1 SGHRS and CDR2 YFSETQ. The CDR3 has 15 residues. The CDR3 DNA follows: TGCGCCAGCAGCTTGGACATCTCTAGCAATCAGCCCCAGCATTTT. Translating it yields CASSLDISSNQPQHF.

The gene calls are TRBV7-3 and TRBJ2-2, with TRBD1 matching 10 bases. The V gene's germline CDR1 is SGHTA and CDR2 FQGTGA. The CDR3 consists of 14 residues. V lost 8 bases and J lost 8; bases outside the gene matches: 8. Here the CDR3 DNA reads TGTGCCAGCGGTAGACAGGGGGCTTCGGGGGAGCTGTTTTTT. As protein: CASGRQGASGELFF. The full variable domain, rest sourced from reference TRBV7-3 and TRBJ2-2, is GAGVSQTPSNKVTEKGKYVELRCDPISGHTALYWYRQSLGQGPEFLIYFQGTGAADDSGLPNDRFFAVRPEGSVSTLKIQRTERGDSAVYLCASGRQGASGELFFGEGSRLTVL.

The chain carries TRBV7-3 and TRBJ2-1; 8 bases fit TRBD2. In germline, CDR1 is SGHTA, CDR2 FQGTGA. CDR3 size: 15 residues. The trim removed 2 bases at V and 4 bases at J, leaving 4 bases unmatched. CDR3 nucleotide sequence: TGTGCCAGCAGCTTAGGCGGGGGGAATTACAATGAGCAGTTCTTC. Encoded protein: CASSLGGGNYNEQFF.

The genes are TRBV27 and TRBJ2-3; D gene uncertain. CDR3 length: 14 amino acids. With 6 bases removed from V and 3 bases from J, the gap between germline ends came to 13 bases. The germline CDR1 and CDR2 sequences are MNHEY and SMNVEV (reference sequence). The CDR3 reads CASRPRQITDTQYF. In DNA, the CDR3 is TGTGCCAGCAGACCCCGGCAGATAACAGATACGCAGTATTTT.

This chain joins TRBV28 and TRBJ2-1; D may be TRBD2 (6 bases). The CDR3 consists of 15 residues. Per the germline V gene, CDR1 is MDHEN and CDR2 is SYDVKM. Trimming took off 7 bases at V and 6 bases at J, with 19 bases between the two ends. In DNA, the CDR3 is TGTGCCAGCAAACCTGCGGGAATATACGCCAATGAGCAGTTCTTC. Translated, it gives CASKPAGIYANEQFF.

This clone has only a few counts. The V call is TRBV7-2, the J call TRBJ2-7; 9 positions agree with TRBD2. This CDR3 is built from 14 residues. V lost 2 bases and J lost 4; bases outside the gene matches: 3. Germline V gene data show CDR1 as SGHTA and CDR2 as FQGNSA. The CDR3 nucleotides read TGTGCCAGCAGCTTACTAGCGGGGCAGTACGAGCAGTACTTC. Its protein is CASSLLAGQYEQYF.

In regard to this clone: This sample includes further DNA sequences coding for the same CDR3. This chain links TRBV6-1 with TRBJ2-7; D gene uncertain. V was pared by 3 bases and J by 4 bases, with 4 bases between. The V gene's germline CDR1 is MNHNS and CDR2 SASEGT. The CDR3 length is 11 residues. CDR3 bases: TGTGCCAGCAGTGATTCATACGAGCAGTACTTC. This codes for CASSDSYEQYF.

The chain carries TRBV5-1 and TRBJ2-1; D is perhaps TRBD2 (5 bases). Germline V gives CDR1 SGHRS, CDR2 YFSETQ. The ends were cut back, 5 bases at V and 2 bases at J, with 11 bases in the middle. There are 14 residues in the CDR3. The CDR3 DNA reads TGCGCCAGCAGGAGGGCCAGTACCTACAATGAGCAGTTCTTC. It encodes CASRRASTYNEQFF.

V is TRBV5-1 and J is TRBJ1-1, with 8 bases identical to TRBD1. CDR3 length equals 16 residues. The germline V gene has CDR1 SGHRS and CDR2 YFSETQ. Trimming at V came to 4 bases and at J to 1 base, leaving 9 bases not matched to a gene. CDR3 sequence (DNA): TGCGCCAGCAGCCGCGGGTTCGGACAGGGGAACACTGAAGCTTTCTTT. Protein: CASSRGFGQGNTEAFF.

This clone was detected once. The rearrangement uses TRBV29-1 and TRBJ2-7, with 8 bases fitting TRBD1. V trimming: 4 bases; J trimming: 5 bases; junction bases outside the gene matches: 10. The CDR3 runs to 14 residues. Germline-derived CDR1 and CDR2 are SQVTM and ANQGSEA. The CDR3 sequence: CSVALRDRSHEQYF. The CDR3 DNA reads TGCAGCGTTGCCCTCCGGGACAGGTCCCACGAGCAGTACTTC.

Concerning this clone: The same CDR3 arises from other DNA sequences in this sample as well. The rearrangement uses TRBV7-2 and TRBJ1-1; D is ambiguous. The CDR3 spans 14 residues. The germline V gene encodes CDR1 SGHTA and CDR2 FQGNSA. V was clipped by 3 bases and J by 1 base, with 9 bases between them. CDR3 bases: TGTGCCAGCAGCTTTGAGGCCGGGAACACTGAAGCTTTCTTT. Protein sequence: CASSFEAGNTEAFF.

The chain carries TRBV30 and TRBJ1-6; TRBD1 agrees at 9 bases. V dropped 2 bases and J dropped 8; count of bases not matched to a gene: 7. Per germline, CDR1 GTSNPN and CDR2 SVGIG (reference sequence). This CDR3 has 15 residues. This chain's CDR3 is CAWSTEDRGYSPLHF. The CDR3 DNA reads as TGTGCCTGGAGTACTGAGGACAGGGGATATTCACCCCTCCACTTT.

J is TRBJ2-5 and V is TRBV10-3; D is unclear. The V gene's germline CDR1 is ENHRY and CDR2 SYGVKD. V was pared by 1 base and J by 5 bases, with 5 bases between. The CDR3 sequence is 12 residues long. The CDR3: CAISEFKETQYF. The CDR3 nucleotides are TGTGCCATCAGTGAGTTTAAGGAGACCCAGTACTTC.

CDR3 loop: CASSLASQSYGYTF. Written as DNA, the CDR3 is TGTGCCAGCAGCTTAGCGTCCCAAAGTTATGGCTACACCTTC. This chain links TRBV7-9 with TRBJ1-2; D is unresolved. V lost 0 bases to trimming and J lost 5 bases, with 10 bases between them. The CDR3 length is 14 residues. CDR1 and CDR2 from the germline V gene are SEHNR and FQNEAQ (reference sequence). Full variable domain (outside the CDR3, taken from reference TRBV7-9 and TRBJ1-2): DTGVSQNPRHKITKRGQNVTFRCDPISEHNRLYWYRQTLGQGPEFLTYFQNEAQLEKSRLLSDRFSAERPKGSFSTLEIQRTEQGDSAMYLCASSLASQSYGYTFGSGTRLTVV.

The chain couples TRBV11-2 to TRBJ2-5; D unresolved. V was shortened by 5 bases and J by 2 bases, with 9 bases between the two germline ends. This CDR3 comprises 13 residues. Germline values: CDR1 SGHAT, CDR2 FQNNGV. CDR3 protein: CASSARRQETQYF. The CDR3 DNA is TGTGCCAGCAGCGCTAGGAGACAAGAGACCCAGTACTTC.

This clone was seen just once. The chain is built from TRBV2 and TRBJ1-2; D is ambiguous. The length of the CDR3 is 11 residues. Germline values: CDR1 SNHLY, CDR2 FYNNEI. The V end lost 5 bases, the J end lost 5 bases, and 6 bases lay between the germline ends. The CDR3 reads CASSPNYGYTF. CDR3 nucleotides: TGTGCCAGCAGTCCCAATTATGGCTACACCTTC.